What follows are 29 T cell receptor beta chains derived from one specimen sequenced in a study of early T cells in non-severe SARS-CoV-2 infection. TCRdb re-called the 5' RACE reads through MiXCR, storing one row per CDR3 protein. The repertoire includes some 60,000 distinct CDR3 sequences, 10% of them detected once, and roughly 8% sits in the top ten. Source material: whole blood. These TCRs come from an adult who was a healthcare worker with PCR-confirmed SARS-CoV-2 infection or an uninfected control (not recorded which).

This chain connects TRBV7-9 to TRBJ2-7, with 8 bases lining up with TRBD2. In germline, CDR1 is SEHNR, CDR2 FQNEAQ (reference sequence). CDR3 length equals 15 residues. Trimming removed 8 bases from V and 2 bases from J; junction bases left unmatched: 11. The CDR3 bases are TGTGCCAGCCAGGGCTCCGGGACTAGTCCCTACGAGCAGTACTTC. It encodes CASQGSGTSPYEQYF.

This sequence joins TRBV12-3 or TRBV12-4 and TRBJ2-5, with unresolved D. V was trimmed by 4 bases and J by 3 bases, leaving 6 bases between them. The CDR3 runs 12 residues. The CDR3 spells CASSYNEETQYF. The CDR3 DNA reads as TGTGCCAGCAGTTATAACGAAGAGACCCAGTACTTC.

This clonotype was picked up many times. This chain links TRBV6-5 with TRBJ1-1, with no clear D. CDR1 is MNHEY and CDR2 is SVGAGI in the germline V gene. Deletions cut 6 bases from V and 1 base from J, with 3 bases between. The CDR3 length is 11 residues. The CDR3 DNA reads TGTGCCAGCAGGAGGAACACTGAAGCTTTCTTT. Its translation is CASRRNTEAFF.

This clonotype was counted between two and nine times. CDR3 sequence reads: CASTDPPSASYEQYF. CDR3 nucleotide sequence: TGTGCCAGCACCGACCCACCTAGCGCTTCCTACGAGCAGTACTTC. This chain links TRBV6-6 with TRBJ2-7, with D maybe TRBD2 (6 bases). The CDR3 is made up of 15 amino acids. Germline CDR1 and CDR2: MNHNY and SVGAGI (reference sequence). V was pared by 7 bases and J by 1 base, with 17 bases between.

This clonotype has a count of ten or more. The chain's CDR3 is CASSPTASGNTIYF. CDR3 in DNA: TGTGCCAGCAGCCCGACAGCCTCTGGAAACACCATATATTTT. V usage is TRBV5-5 and J usage is TRBJ1-3; TRBD1 is a possible D gene (5 bases). V was shortened by 4 bases and J by 0 bases, with 8 bases between the two germline ends. The CDR3 runs 14 residues. Germline CDR1 is SGHKS and CDR2 is YYEKEE (reference sequence).

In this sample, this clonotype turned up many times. CDR3 sequence (DNA): TGTGCCAGCATCATGCCGGGACAGGGAACCACCGGGGAGCTGTTTTTT. The encoded protein is CASIMPGQGTTGELFF. This chain joins TRBV6-2 or TRBV6-3 and TRBJ2-2; 9 nucleotides align to TRBD1. Germline V gene lookup returns CDR1 MNHEY and CDR2 SVGEGT. J was trimmed by 4 bases and V by 7 bases; bases with no gene match: 10. The CDR3 spans 16 residues.

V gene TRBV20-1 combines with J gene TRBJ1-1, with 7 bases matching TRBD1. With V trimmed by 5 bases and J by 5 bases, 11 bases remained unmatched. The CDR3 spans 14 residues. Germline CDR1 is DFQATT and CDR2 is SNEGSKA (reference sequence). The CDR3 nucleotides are TGCAGTGCTTTACGACCAGGGGGAGGAACTGAAGCTTTCTTT. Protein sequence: CSALRPGGGTEAFF.

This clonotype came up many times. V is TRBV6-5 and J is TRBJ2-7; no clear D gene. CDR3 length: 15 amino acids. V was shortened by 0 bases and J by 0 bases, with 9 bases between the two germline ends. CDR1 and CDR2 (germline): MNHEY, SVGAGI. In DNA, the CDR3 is TGTGCCAGCAGTTACTCGAGCTTCCTCTCCTACGAGCAGTACTTC. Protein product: CASSYSSFLSYEQYF.

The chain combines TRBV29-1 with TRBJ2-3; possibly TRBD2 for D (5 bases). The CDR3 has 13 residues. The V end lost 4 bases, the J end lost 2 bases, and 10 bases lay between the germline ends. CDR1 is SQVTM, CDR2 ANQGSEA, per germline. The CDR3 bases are TGCAGCGTTGGCGGGCCATACACAGATACGCAGTATTTT. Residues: CSVGGPYTDTQYF.

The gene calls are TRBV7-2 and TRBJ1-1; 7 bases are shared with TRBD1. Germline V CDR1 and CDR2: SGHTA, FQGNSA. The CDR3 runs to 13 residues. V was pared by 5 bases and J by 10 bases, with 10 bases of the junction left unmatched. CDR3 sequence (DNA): TGTGCCAGCAGCCTGGGGACAGAGTGGGTAGCTTTCTTT. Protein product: CASSLGTEWVAFF.

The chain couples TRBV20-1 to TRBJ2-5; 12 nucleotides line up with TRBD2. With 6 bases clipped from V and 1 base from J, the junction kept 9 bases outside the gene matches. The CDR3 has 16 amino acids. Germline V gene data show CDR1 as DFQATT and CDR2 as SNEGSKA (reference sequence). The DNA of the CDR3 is TGCAGTGCCGCACTAGCGGGAGGCCCCCGCCAAGAGACCCAGTACTTC. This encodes CSAALAGGPRQETQYF.

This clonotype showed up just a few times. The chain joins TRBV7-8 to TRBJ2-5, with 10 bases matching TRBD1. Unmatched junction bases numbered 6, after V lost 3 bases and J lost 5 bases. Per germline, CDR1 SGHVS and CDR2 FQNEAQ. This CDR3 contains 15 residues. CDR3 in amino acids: CASSLTGGLVETQYF. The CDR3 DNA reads TGTGCCAGCAGCTTGACAGGGGGCTTGGTGGAGACCCAGTACTTC.

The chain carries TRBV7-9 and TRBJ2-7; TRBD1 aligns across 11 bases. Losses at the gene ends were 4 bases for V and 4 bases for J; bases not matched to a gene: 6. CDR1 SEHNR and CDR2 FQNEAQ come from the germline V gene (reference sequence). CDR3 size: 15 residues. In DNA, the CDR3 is TGTGCCAGCAGCTCAACCGGGACAGGGGGATACGAGCAGTACTTC. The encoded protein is CASSSTGTGGYEQYF.

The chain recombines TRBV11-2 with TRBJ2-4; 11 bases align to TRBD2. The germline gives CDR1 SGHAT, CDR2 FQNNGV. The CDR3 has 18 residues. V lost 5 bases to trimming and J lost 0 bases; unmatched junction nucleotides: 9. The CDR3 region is CASSPLAGALIAKNIQYF. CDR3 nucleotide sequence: TGTGCCAGCAGCCCACTAGCGGGGGCCCTTATAGCCAAAAACATTCAGTACTTC.

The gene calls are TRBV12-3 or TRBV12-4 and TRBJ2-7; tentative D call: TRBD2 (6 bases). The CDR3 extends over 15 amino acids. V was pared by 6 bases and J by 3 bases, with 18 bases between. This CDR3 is CASSLTGTCGYEQYF. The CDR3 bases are TGTGCCAGCAGCCTAACCGGGACTTGCGGCTACGAGCAGTACTTC.

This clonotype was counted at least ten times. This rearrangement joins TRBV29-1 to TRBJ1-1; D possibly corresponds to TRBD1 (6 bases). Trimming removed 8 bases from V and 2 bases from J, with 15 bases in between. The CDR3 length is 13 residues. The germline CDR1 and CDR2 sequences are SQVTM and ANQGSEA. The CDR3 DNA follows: TGCAGCTCAAATCGACAGGAAAACACTGAAGCTTTCTTT. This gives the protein CSSNRQENTEAFF.

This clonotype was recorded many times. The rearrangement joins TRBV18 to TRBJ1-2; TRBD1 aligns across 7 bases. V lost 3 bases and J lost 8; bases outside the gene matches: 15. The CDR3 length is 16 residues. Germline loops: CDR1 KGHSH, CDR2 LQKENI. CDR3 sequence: CASSPGGQNPMIGYTF. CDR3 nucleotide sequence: TGTGCCAGCTCACCGGGGGGACAGAACCCTATGATCGGCTACACCTTC. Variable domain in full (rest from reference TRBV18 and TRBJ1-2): NAGVMQNPRHLVRRRGQEARLRCSPMKGHSHVYWYRQLPEEGLKFMVYLQKENIIDESGMPKERFSAEFPKEGPSILRIQQVVRGDSAAYFCASSPGGQNPMIGYTFGSGTRLTVV.

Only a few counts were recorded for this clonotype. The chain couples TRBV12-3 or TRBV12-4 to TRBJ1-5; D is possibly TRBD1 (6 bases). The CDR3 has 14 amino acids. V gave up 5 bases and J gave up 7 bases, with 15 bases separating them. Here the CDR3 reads CASSATGSQQPQHF. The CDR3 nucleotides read TGTGCCAGCAGTGCAACAGGGTCCCAACAGCCCCAGCATTTT.

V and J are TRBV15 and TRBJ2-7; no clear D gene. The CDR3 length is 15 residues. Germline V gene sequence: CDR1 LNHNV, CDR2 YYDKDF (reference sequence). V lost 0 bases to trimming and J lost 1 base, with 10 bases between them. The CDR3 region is CATSRDWVKSYEQYF. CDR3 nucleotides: TGTGCCACCAGCAGAGATTGGGTCAAATCCTACGAGCAGTACTTC.

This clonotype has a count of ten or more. CDR3 coding DNA: TGTGCCAGTAGTCTAGCGGGAGTATCAGATACGCAGTATTTT. This gives the protein CASSLAGVSDTQYF. V gene TRBV19 combines with J gene TRBJ2-3; 10 positions agree with TRBD2. The trim removed 5 bases at V and 4 bases at J, leaving 3 bases unmatched. The V gene's germline CDR1 is LNHDA and CDR2 SQIVND (reference sequence). This CDR3 is 14 amino acids long.

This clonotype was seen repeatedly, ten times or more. CDR3 sequence: CASSYSLPGVEQYF. The CDR3 region has the DNA TGTGCCAGCAGCTATTCCCTCCCGGGGGTAGAGCAGTACTTC. The chain is built from TRBV7-9 and TRBJ2-7, with a weak D call TRBD2 (6 bases). CDR1 and CDR2 (germline): SEHNR, FQNEAQ (reference sequence). The CDR3 sequence is 14 residues long. The ends were cut back, 4 bases at V and 7 bases at J, with 17 bases in the middle.

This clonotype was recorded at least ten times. The CDR3 is CASSSLGLAGNTIYF. The CDR3 nucleotides are TGTGCCAGCAGCAGCCTTGGATTGGCTGGAAACACCATATATTTT. This chain connects TRBV6-6 to TRBJ1-3, with D unresolved. There are 15 residues in the CDR3. V was cut by 6 bases and J by 2 bases, with 14 bases left in between. Germline assignment: CDR1 MNHNY and CDR2 SVGAGI (reference sequence).

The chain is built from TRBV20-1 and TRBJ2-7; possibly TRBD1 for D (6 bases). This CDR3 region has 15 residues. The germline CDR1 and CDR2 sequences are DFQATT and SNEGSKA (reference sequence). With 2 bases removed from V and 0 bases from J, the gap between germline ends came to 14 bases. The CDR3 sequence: CSARTITGSSYEQYF. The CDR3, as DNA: TGCAGTGCTAGAACTATTACAGGGAGCTCCTACGAGCAGTACTTC.

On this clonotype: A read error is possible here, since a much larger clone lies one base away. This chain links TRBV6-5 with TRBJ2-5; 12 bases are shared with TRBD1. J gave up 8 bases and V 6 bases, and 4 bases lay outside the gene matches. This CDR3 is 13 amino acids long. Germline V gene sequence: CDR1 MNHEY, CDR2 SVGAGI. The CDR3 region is CASRWGQGATQYF. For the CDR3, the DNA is TGTGCCAGCAGATGGGGACAGGGGGCTACCCAGTACTTC.

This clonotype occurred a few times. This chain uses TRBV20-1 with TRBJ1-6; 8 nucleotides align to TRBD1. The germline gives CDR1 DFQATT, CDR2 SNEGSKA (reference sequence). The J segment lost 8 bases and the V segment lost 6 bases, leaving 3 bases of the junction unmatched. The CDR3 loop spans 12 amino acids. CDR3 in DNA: TGCAGTGCCCAGGGGGCGCATTCACCCCTCCACTTT. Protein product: CSAQGAHSPLHF.

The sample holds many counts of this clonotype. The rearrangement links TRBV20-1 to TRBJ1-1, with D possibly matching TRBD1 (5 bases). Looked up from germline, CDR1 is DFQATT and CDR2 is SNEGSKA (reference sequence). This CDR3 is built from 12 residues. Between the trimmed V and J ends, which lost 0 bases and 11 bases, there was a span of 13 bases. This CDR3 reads CSARDQTAPAFF. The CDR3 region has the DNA TGCAGTGCTAGAGACCAGACAGCGCCCGCTTTCTTT.

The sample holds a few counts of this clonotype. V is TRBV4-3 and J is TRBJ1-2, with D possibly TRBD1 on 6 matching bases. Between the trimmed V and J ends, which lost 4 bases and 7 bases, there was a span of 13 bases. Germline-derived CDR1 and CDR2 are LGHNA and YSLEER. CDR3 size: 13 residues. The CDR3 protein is CASSPSTGGGYTF. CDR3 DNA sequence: TGCGCCAGCAGCCCGTCGACAGGAGGTGGCTACACCTTC.

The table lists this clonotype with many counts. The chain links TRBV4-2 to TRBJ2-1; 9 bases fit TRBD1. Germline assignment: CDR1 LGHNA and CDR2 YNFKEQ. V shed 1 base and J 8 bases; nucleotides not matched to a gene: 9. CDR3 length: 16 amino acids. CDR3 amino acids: CASSQVTGQGRDEQFF. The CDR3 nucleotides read TGTGCCAGCAGCCAAGTGACGGGACAGGGTCGGGATGAGCAGTTCTTC.

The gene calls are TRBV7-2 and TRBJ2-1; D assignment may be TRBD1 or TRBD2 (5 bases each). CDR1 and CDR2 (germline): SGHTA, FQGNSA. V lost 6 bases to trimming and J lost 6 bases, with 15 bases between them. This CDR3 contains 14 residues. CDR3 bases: TGTGCCAGCAGGCAATGGGGGAGTATCAATGAGCAGTTCTTC. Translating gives CASRQWGSINEQFF.